The entry that follows covers one TCR beta chain sequence. The junction and the germline gene differ at one end; a read error may be behind it. TCRbeta library construction was performed incorporating unique molecular identifiers. TCRdb fed the PCR reads into MiXCR, producing one record per CDR3 protein. The data contain about 400,000 distinct CDR3 sequences, around 15% of them singletons. CDR1 and CDR2 from the germline V gene are ENHRY and SYGVKD. This CDR3 region has 18 residues. This entry belongs to a study of T-cell reconstitution after alpha-beta-depleted transplantation in children. The rearrangement links TRBV10-3 to TRBJ2-1, with 10 bases that match TRBD2. Sequencing was performed on PBMCs, mostly from graft donor cells, taken 360 days after TCRalphabeta/CD19-depleted stem cell transplant. This TCR came from a boy less than two years old who had a stem cell transplant for Wiskott-Aldrich syndrome, so the T cells may come from the graft donor. DNA of the CDR3: TGTGCCCTCAGTGAGCGGGGGGGCCTCCGGACGAGGGACAATGAGCAGTTCTTC. Its translation is CALSERGGLRTRDNEQFF.